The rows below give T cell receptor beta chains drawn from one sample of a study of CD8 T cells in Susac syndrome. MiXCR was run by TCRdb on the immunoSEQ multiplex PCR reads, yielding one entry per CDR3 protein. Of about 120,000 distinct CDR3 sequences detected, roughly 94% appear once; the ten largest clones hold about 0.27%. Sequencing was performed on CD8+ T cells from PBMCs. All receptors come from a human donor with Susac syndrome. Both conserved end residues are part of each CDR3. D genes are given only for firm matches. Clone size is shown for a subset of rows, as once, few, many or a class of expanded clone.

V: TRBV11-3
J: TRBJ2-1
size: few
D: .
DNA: TGTGCCAGCAGCTTGACGAATGAGCAGTTCTTC
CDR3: CASSLTNEQFF

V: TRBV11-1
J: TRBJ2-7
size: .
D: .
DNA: TGTGCCAGCAGCTCGACCGAGGGGGGGAATTCGTACGAGCAGTACTTC
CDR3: CASSSTEGGNSYEQYF

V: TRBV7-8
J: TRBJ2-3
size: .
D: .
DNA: TGTGCCAGCAGCTTCCAACCGGGGACCAGCACAGATACGCAGTATTTT
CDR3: CASSFQPGTSTDTQYF

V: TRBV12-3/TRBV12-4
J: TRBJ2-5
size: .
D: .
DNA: TGTGCCAGCAGTCCACCGGGACCCAGGGAGACCCAGTACTTC
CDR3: CASSPPGPRETQYF

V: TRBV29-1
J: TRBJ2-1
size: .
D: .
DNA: TGCAGCGTTGAAAACCGGGGGGCGGGTGAGCAGTTCTTC
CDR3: CSVENRGAGEQFF

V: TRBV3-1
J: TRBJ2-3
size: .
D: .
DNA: TGTGCCAGCAGCCTAACAATAGCGGATACGCAGTATTTT
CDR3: CASSLTIADTQYF

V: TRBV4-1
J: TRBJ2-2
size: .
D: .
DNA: TGCGCCAGCAGCCAGCTTCGGGCAAACACCGGGGAGCTGTTTTTT
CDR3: CASSQLRANTGELFF

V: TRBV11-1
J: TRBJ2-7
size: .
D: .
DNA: TGTGCCAGCAGCTTAGAAACAGCTTACGAGCAGTACTTC
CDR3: CASSLETAYEQYF

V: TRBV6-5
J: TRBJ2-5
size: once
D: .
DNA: TGTGCCAGCAGTTACTTGGCTAGCAGGGAGACCCAGTACTTC
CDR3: CASSYLASRETQYF

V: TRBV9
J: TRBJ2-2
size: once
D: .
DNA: TGTGCCAGCAGCGTAGAAATAGCGGCGAACACCGGGGAGCTGTTTTTT
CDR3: CASSVEIAANTGELFF

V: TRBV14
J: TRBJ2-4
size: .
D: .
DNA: TGTGCCAGCAGCCAAGGGGTGGCTCAGGCGGCCAAAAACATTCAGTACTTC
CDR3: CASSQGVAQAAKNIQYF

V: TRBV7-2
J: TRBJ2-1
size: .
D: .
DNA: TGTGCCAGCAGCTCCGGGCTCAATGAGCAGTTCTTC
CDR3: CASSSGLNEQFF

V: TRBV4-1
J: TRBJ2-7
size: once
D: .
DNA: TGCGCCAGCAGCCATGATCCCAGGCAGGAGCAGTACTTC
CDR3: CASSHDPRQEQYF

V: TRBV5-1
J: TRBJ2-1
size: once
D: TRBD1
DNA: TGCGCCAGCAGCAGACAGGGATACAATGAGCAGTTCTTC
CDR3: CASSRQGYNEQFF

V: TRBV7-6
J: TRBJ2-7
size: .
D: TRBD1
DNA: TGTGCCAGCAGCTCGATCCAGGGGGTTAAGCAGTACTTC
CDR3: CASSSIQGVKQYF

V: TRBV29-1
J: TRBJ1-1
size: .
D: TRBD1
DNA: TGCAGCGTTTTCAGGGGGACTGAAGCTTTCTTT
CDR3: CSVFRGTEAFF

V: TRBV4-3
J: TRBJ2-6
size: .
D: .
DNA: TGCGCCAGCAGCCAAGCAAAGGGCTCTGGGGCCAACGTCCTGACTTTC
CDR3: CASSQAKGSGANVLTF

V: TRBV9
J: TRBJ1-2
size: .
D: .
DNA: TGTGCCAGCAGCGTAGTGGGAACTCCTAACTATGGCTACACCTTC
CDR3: CASSVVGTPNYGYTF

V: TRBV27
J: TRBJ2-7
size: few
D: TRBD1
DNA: TGTGCCAGCGGCCGGGACAGCTCGGGGGAGCAGTACTTC
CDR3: CASGRDSSGEQYF

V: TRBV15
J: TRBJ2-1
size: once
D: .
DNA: TGTGCCACCAGGCAGTCCTACAATGAGCAGTTCTTC
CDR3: CATRQSYNEQFF

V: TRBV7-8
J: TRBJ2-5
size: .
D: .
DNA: TGTGCCAGCACTCCATCCACGGGGTTGGGGCTACGAGAGACCCAGTACTTC
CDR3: CASTPSTGLGLRETQYF

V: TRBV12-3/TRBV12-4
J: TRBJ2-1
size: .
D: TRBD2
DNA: TGTGCCAGCAGTTTTGGTAGCGGGGGGGGCGAGCAGTTCTTC
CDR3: CASSFGSGGGEQFF

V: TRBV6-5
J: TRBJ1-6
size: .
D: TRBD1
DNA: TGTGCCAGCACGTACAACAGGGGGCGGGTTTCACCCCTCCACTTT
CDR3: CASTYNRGRVSPLHF

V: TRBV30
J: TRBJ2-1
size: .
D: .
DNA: TGTGCCTGGAGTGATTCAAATGAGCAGTTCTTC
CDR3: CAWSDSNEQFF